The next 23 T cell receptor beta chains were all read from a single sample in a study of beta chain features in type 1 diabetes. The investigators reverse transcribed all of the isolated RNA, so they sequenced expressed TCRB transcripts. Method: immunoSEQ multiplex PCR; TCRdb's copy keeps in-frame clones and lacks some. The sample yields some 500,000 clones, 10% to 12% seen once. Sequencing was performed on naive CD4+ T cells from blood. These receptors were obtained from a woman under 30 in good health.

The chain uses TRBV30 and TRBJ1-1, with D hard to call. The germline V gene has CDR1 GTSNPN and CDR2 SVGIG (reference sequence). The length of the CDR3 is 13 residues. Trimming pared 4 bases from V and 7 bases from J, leaving 16 bases between. CDR3 nucleotide sequence: TGTGCCTGGAATCCGCGGGGAACGGGTGAAGCTTTCTTT. Encoded protein: CAWNPRGTGEAFF.

The DNA for the CDR3 is TGTGCCAGCAGCCAAGAATCCGGAGCGGGGGGAGACACAGATACGCAGTATTTT. Translated, it gives CASSQESGAGGDTDTQYF. The gene calls are TRBV4-2 and TRBJ2-3; TRBD2 aligns across 9 bases. Germline values: CDR1 LGHNA, CDR2 YNFKEQ. The ends lost 0 bases at V and 2 bases at J; junction bases unmatched: 9. The CDR3 covers 18 residues.

The genes are TRBV6-5 and TRBJ2-3; D gene ambiguous. This CDR3 region has 13 residues. The V end was cut by 6 bases, the J end by 4 bases, with 11 bases between. Germline lookup yields CDR1 MNHEY and CDR2 SVGAGI. The CDR3 sequence: CASSPIFSDTQYF. The CDR3 coding sequence is TGTGCCAGCAGCCCCATATTCTCAGATACGCAGTATTTT.

This clone was counted only a few times. This sequence joins TRBV9 and TRBJ2-5; the D gene is possibly TRBD2 (5 bases). Trimming took 0 bases from V and 5 from J, leaving 14 bases between them. Looked up from germline, CDR1 is SGDLS and CDR2 is YYNGEE. The CDR3 covers 15 residues. CDR3 nucleotide sequence: TGTGCCAGCAGCGTAGTTGACCCAAGGGAGGAGACCCAGTACTTC. Encoded protein: CASSVVDPREETQYF.

This clone was counted only a few times. V is TRBV30 and J is TRBJ1-1, with TRBD1 identical over 8 bases. CDR3 length: 14 amino acids. Germline lookup yields CDR1 GTSNPN and CDR2 SVGIG (reference sequence). V trimming: 8 bases; J trimming: 1 base; junction bases outside the gene matches: 9. The CDR3 region has the DNA TGTGCCAGTACAACGGGACAGGCGAACACTGAAGCTTTCTTT. Protein sequence: CASTTGQANTEAFF.

J is TRBJ2-1 and V is TRBV11-3, with D perhaps given as TRBD1 or TRBD2 (6 bases each). This CDR3 region has 13 residues. V dropped 3 bases and J dropped 6 bases, with 9 bases sitting between them. Germline V CDR1 and CDR2: SGHNT, YENEEA. CDR3 sequence: CASSFSGANEQFF. The CDR3 coding sequence is TGTGCCAGCAGCTTTTCGGGGGCCAATGAGCAGTTCTTC.

This chain joins TRBV4-3 and TRBJ2-1; unclear D gene. Trimming cost V 1 base and J 6 bases, with 1 base left between them. The CDR3 has 11 residues. Germline V CDR1 and CDR2: LGHNA, YSLEER. The CDR3 is CASSQANEQFF. CDR3 in DNA: TGCGCCAGCAGCCAAGCCAATGAGCAGTTCTTC.

The chain couples TRBV18 to TRBJ2-1, with D unclear. Trimming took 6 bases from V and 5 from J, leaving 5 bases between them. Germline V gene sequence: CDR1 KGHSH, CDR2 LQKENI. This CDR3 is 11 amino acids long. This chain's CDR3 is CASSGNNEQFF. CDR3 in DNA: TGTGCCAGCTCTGGGAACAATGAGCAGTTCTTC.

Regarding this clone: Other DNA sequences in the sample encode the same CDR3. V usage is TRBV5-1 and J usage is TRBJ2-1; 10 bases are a match to TRBD2. Germline CDR1 reads SGHRS; CDR2 reads YFSETQ. The CDR3 sequence is 16 residues long. Trimming took 0 bases from V and 2 from J; bases not matched to a gene: 2. CDR3 loop: CASSLELAGAYNEQFF. In DNA, the CDR3 is TGCGCCAGCAGCTTGGAGCTAGCGGGGGCCTACAATGAGCAGTTCTTC.

CDR3 residues: CASSPRQGQTYEQYV. DNA for the CDR3: TGTGCCAGCAGCCCACGACAGGGACAGACCTACGAGCAGTACGTC. The gene calls are TRBV6-6 and TRBJ2-7, with 7 bases identical to TRBD1. The J segment lost 2 bases and the V segment lost 6 bases, leaving 10 bases of the junction unmatched. The CDR3 contains 15 residues. In germline, CDR1 is MNHNY, CDR2 SVGAGI (reference sequence).

V is TRBV9 and J is TRBJ2-2; 12 bases agree with TRBD2. Germline values: CDR1 SGDLS, CDR2 YYNGEE. This CDR3 contains 15 residues. The V segment lost 6 bases and the J segment 6 bases; nucleotides outside the gene matches: 6. The DNA for the CDR3 is TGTGCCAGCAACGGACTAGCGGGGTCGGCCGGGGAGCTGTTTTTT. Encoded protein: CASNGLAGSAGELFF.

This clone was seen a few times. The chain combines TRBV19 with TRBJ2-3, with 8 bases identical to TRBD1. Per the germline V gene, CDR1 is LNHDA and CDR2 is SQIVND (reference sequence). J lost 2 bases, V lost 10 bases, and 5 bases had no gene match. This CDR3 comprises 13 residues. CDR3 protein: CAIQDRVTDTQYF. CDR3 nucleotide sequence: TGTGCCATTCAGGACAGGGTCACAGATACGCAGTATTTT.

The chain couples TRBV10-3 to TRBJ2-5; 9 nucleotides agree with TRBD2. Unmatched junction bases numbered 6, after V lost 0 bases and J lost 7 bases. This CDR3 is built from 15 residues. Germline V gene lookup returns CDR1 ENHRY and CDR2 SYGVKD. CDR3 amino acids: CAISESPLAGTTQYF. In DNA, the CDR3 is TGTGCCATCAGTGAGTCGCCGCTAGCGGGGACGACCCAGTACTTC.

There are many counts of this clone. This chain links TRBV7-9 with TRBJ2-4, with D possibly being TRBD1 (6 bases). CDR1 is SEHNR, CDR2 FQNEAQ, per germline (reference sequence). V lost 6 bases to trimming and J lost 3 bases, with 15 bases between them. This CDR3 spans 15 amino acids. CDR3 region: CASRPDSGDKNIQYF. For the CDR3, the DNA is TGTGCCAGCAGACCGGACAGCGGAGACAAAAACATTCAGTACTTC.

The sample holds a few counts of this clone. The rearrangement links TRBV9 to TRBJ2-5; D unresolved. Between the trimmed V and J ends, which lost 2 bases and 5 bases, there was a span of 16 bases. Germline V CDR1 and CDR2: SGDLS, YYNGEE. CDR3 length: 15 amino acids. The CDR3 region is CASSVGVLDKETQYF. The CDR3 DNA reads as TGTGCCAGCAGCGTTGGGGTTTTAGATAAGGAGACCCAGTACTTC.

The chain carries TRBV4-2 and TRBJ2-7; D tentatively reads TRBD1 or TRBD2 (6 bases each). Germline V gives CDR1 LGHNA, CDR2 YNFKEQ. Trimming shortened V by 3 bases and J by 0 bases, and 15 bases separated the two germline ends. The CDR3 sequence is 16 residues long. The CDR3 region is CASSHSTGADSYEQYF. CDR3 coding DNA: TGTGCCAGCAGCCACTCAACGGGGGCCGACTCCTACGAGCAGTACTTC.

This clone has only a few counts. This chain links TRBV5-1 with TRBJ2-5, with 8 bases that match TRBD1. This CDR3 region has 14 residues. Germline V CDR1 and CDR2: SGHRS, YFSETQ. V trimming: 5 bases; J trimming: 3 bases; junction bases outside the gene matches: 6. The CDR3 nucleotides are TGCGCCAGCAGACAGGGACAGGCGGAAGAGACCCAGTACTTC. Its translation is CASRQGQAEETQYF.

In nucleotides, the CDR3 is TGTGCCATCAGCTTTGGGGCAGGGAGCTCCTACGAGCAGTACGTC. Protein sequence: CAISFGAGSSYEQYV. V usage is TRBV10-3 and J usage is TRBJ2-7, with D possibly being TRBD1 or TRBD2 (5 bases each). Trimming removed 6 bases at V and 0 bases at J, with 15 bases between. The germline CDR1 and CDR2 sequences are ENHRY and SYGVKD. The length of the CDR3 is 15 residues.

The CDR3 reads CSVGVRANTEAFF. CDR3 DNA: TGCAGCGTTGGGGTCCGGGCGAACACTGAAGCTTTCTTT. This chain joins TRBV29-1 and TRBJ1-1; D is ambiguous. V lost 4 bases and J lost 1, with 10 bases in between. The CDR3 contains 13 residues. Germline assignment: CDR1 SQVTM and CDR2 ANQGSEA.

This clone was recorded a few times. The rearrangement links TRBV7-2 to TRBJ1-2; D remains unclear. CDR1 SGHTA and CDR2 FQGNSA come from the germline V gene. There are 14 residues in the CDR3. V lost 3 bases to trimming and J lost 6 bases, with 14 bases between them. The CDR3 DNA follows: TGTGCCAGCAGCTTGGTTACAAAATCCCATGGCTACACCTTC. It specifies CASSLVTKSHGYTF.

This clone has just a few counts. V usage is TRBV19 and J usage is TRBJ2-5, with 8 bases identical to TRBD2. Germline trimming cut 7 bases from V and 3 bases from J; bases unmatched to any gene: 4. The CDR3 is 13 residues long. Per the germline V gene, CDR1 is LNHDA and CDR2 is SQIVND (reference sequence). In DNA, the CDR3 is TGTGCCAGTAAGGATAGCGGGAAAGAGACCCAGTACTTC. Protein: CASKDSGKETQYF.

This rearrangement joins TRBV7-2 to TRBJ2-7, with 14 bases lining up with TRBD2. The CDR3 length is 14 residues. Germline V gene data show CDR1 as SGHTA and CDR2 as FQGNSA. The junction had 3 bases not matched to a gene; V was cut back by 5 bases and J by 6 bases. The CDR3 loop is CASSPGLAGAEQYF. The CDR3 nucleotides are TGTGCCAGCAGCCCGGGACTAGCGGGAGCCGAGCAGTACTTC.

V gene TRBV15 combines with J gene TRBJ1-4; no clear D gene. Germline CDR1 reads LNHNV; CDR2 reads YYDKDF (reference sequence). The CDR3 loop spans 13 amino acids. Trimming shortened V by 1 base and J by 8 bases, and 8 bases separated the two germline ends. The CDR3 sequence: CATSRVGREKLFF. CDR3 sequence (DNA): TGTGCCACCAGCAGAGTTGGCAGGGAAAAACTGTTTTTT.